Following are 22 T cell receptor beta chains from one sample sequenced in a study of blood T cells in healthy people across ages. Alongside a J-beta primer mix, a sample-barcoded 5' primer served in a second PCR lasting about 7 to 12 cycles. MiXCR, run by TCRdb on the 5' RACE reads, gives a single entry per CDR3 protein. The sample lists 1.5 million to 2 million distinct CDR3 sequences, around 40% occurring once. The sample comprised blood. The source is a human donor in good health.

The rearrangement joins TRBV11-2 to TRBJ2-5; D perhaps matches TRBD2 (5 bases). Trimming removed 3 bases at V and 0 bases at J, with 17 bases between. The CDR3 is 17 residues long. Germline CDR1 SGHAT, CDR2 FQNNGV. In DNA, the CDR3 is TGTGCCAGCAGCTTTTTAGTGCGTTCGGGGAACCAAGAGACCCAGTACTTC. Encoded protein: CASSFLVRSGNQETQYF.

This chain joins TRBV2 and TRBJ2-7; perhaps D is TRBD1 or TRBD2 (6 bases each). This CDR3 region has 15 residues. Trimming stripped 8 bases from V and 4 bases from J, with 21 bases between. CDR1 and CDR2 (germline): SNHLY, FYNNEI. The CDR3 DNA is TGTGCCAGCGGCCTTAGCGAACAGGGAGGTTACGAGCAGTACTTC. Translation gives CASGLSEQGGYEQYF.

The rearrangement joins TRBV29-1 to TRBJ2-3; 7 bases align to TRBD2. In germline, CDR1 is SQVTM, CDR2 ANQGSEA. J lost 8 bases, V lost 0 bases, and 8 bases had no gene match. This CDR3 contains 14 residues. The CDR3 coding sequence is TGCAGCGTTGAAGATCAGGGCCCTAGCGGTACGCAGTATTTT. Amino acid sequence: CSVEDQGPSGTQYF.

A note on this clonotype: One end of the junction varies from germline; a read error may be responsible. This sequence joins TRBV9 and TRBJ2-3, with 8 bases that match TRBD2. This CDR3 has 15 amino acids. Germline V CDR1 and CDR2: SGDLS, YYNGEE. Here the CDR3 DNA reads TGTGCCAGCAGCGTAGAGGGACTAGTCACATATACGCAGTATTTT. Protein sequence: CASSVEGLVTYTQYF.

The CDR3 loop reads CSAREYVTALITDTQYF. DNA for the CDR3: TGCAGTGCTAGAGAGTACGTGACAGCGTTAATCACAGATACGCAGTATTTT. This chain joins TRBV20-1 and TRBJ2-3, with D possibly matching TRBD1 (5 bases). Looked up from germline, CDR1 is DFQATT and CDR2 is SNEGSKA (reference sequence). Trimming left V 0 bases short and J 2 bases short, with 18 bases between. CDR3 length: 17 residues.

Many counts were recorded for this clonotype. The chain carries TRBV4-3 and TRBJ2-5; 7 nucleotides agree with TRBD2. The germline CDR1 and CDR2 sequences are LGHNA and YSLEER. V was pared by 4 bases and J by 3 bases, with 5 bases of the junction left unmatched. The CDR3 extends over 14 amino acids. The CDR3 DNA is TGCGCCAGCAGCCGCGGACTAGACGAAGAGACCCAGTACTTC. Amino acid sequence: CASSRGLDEETQYF.

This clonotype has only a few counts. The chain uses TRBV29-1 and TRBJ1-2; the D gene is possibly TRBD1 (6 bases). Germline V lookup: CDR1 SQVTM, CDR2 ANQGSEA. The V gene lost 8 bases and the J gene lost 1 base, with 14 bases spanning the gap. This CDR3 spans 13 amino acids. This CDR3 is CSTERGGNYGYTF. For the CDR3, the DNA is TGCAGCACTGAAAGAGGGGGTAACTATGGCTACACCTTC.

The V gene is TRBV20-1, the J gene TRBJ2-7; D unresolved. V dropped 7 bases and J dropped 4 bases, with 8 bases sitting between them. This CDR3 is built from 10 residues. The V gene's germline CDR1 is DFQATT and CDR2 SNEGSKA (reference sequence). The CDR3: CSGGFYEQYF. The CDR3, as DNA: TGCAGTGGGGGTTTTTACGAGCAGTACTTC.

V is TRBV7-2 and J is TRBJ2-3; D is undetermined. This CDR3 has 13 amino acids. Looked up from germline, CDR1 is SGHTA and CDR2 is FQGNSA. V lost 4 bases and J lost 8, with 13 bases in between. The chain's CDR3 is CASSSLPLRTQYF. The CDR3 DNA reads TGTGCCAGCAGCTCCCTCCCCCTTCGTACGCAGTATTTT.

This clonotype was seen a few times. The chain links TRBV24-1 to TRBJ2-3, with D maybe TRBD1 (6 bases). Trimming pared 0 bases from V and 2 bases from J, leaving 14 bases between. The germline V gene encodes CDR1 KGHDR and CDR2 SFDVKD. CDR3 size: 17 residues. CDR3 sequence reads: CATSDLEGEPYTDTQYF. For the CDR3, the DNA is TGTGCCACCAGTGATTTGGAGGGGGAGCCTTACACAGATACGCAGTATTTT.

This chain's CDR3 is CASSTGGGTYNEQFF. The DNA of the CDR3 is TGTGCCAGCAGTACAGGCGGGGGGACGTACAATGAGCAGTTCTTC. The chain combines TRBV6-2 or TRBV6-3 with TRBJ2-1; 8 bases are a match to TRBD2. This CDR3 region has 15 residues. The V segment lost 5 bases and the J segment 4 bases; nucleotides outside the gene matches: 7. Germline CDR1 MNHEY, CDR2 SVGEGT.

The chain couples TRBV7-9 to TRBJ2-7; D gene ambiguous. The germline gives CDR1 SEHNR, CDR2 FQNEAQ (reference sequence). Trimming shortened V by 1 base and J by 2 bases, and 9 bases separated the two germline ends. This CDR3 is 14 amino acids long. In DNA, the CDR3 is TGTGCCAGCAGCTTAGTGGTTCGCCCCTACGAGCAGTACTTC. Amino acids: CASSLVVRPYEQYF.

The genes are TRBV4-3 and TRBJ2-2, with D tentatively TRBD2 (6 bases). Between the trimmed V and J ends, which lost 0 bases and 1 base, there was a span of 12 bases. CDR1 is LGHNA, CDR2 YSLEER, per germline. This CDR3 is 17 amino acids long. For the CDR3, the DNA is TGCGCCAGCAGCCAAGATTGGGCCGGGGGGAACACCGGGGAGCTGTTTTTT. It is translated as CASSQDWAGGNTGELFF.

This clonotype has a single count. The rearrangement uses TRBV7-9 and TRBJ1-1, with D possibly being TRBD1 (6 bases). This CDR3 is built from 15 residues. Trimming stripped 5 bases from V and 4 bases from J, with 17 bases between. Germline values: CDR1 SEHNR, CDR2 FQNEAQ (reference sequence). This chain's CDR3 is CASSRSTGRATEAFF. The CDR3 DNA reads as TGTGCCAGCAGCCGATCGACAGGTCGGGCCACTGAAGCTTTCTTT.

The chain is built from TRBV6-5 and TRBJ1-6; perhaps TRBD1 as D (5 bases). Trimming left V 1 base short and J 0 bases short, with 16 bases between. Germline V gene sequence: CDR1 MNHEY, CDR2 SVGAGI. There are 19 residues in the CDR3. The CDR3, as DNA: TGTGCCAGCAGTTACTTGAAGGGGAGACCTAACTCCTATAATTCACCCCTCCACTTT. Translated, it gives CASSYLKGRPNSYNSPLHF.

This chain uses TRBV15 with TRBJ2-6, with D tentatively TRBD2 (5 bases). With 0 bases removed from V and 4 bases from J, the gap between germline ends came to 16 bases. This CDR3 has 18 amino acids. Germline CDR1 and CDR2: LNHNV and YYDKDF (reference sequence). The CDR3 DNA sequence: TGTGCCACCAGCAGAGATCCGTTGGGAGAATACGGGGCCAACGTCCTGACTTTC. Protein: CATSRDPLGEYGANVLTF.

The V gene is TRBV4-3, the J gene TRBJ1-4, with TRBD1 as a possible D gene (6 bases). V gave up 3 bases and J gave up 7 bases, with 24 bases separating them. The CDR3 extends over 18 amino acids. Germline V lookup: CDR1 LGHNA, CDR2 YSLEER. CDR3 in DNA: TGCGCCAGCAGCCAGCCCGGGATCACTGAACAGGGTGGTGAAAAACTGTTTTTT. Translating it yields CASSQPGITEQGGEKLFF.

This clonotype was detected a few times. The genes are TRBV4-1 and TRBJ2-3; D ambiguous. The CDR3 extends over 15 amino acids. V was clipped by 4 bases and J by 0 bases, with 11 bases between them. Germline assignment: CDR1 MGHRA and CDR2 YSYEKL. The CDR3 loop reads CASSLIGSSTDTQYF. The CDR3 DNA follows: TGCGCCAGCAGCCTAATCGGATCTAGCACAGATACGCAGTATTTT.

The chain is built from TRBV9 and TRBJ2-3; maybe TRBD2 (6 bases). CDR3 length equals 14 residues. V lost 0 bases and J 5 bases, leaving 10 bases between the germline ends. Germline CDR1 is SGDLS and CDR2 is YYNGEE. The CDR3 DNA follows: TGTGCCAGCAGCGTAGTACTAGCAGGAGATACGCAGTATTTT. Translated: CASSVVLAGDTQYF.

CDR3 nucleotides: TGTGCCAGCAACCAGCCAAGCGGGGATGAGCAGTTCTTC. Amino acid sequence: CASNQPSGDEQFF. The rearrangement links TRBV2 to TRBJ2-1; 7 bases are shared with TRBD2. The CDR3 runs 13 residues. The trim removed 7 bases at V and 8 bases at J, leaving 8 bases unmatched. In germline, CDR1 is SNHLY, CDR2 FYNNEI.

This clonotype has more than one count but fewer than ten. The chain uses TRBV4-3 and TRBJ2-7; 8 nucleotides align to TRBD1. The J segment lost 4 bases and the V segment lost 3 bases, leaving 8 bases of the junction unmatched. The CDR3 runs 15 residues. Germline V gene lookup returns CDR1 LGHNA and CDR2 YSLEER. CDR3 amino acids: CASSHRQGKEYEQYF. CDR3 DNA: TGCGCCAGCAGCCACAGACAGGGGAAAGAGTACGAGCAGTACTTC.

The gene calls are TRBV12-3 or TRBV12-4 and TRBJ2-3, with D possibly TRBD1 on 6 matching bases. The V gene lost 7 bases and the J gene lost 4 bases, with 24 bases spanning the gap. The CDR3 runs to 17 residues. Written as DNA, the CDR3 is TGTGCCAGCACAACTGACTCAGGGCAAGGGGGTGCAGATACGCAGTATTTT. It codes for CASTTDSGQGGADTQYF.